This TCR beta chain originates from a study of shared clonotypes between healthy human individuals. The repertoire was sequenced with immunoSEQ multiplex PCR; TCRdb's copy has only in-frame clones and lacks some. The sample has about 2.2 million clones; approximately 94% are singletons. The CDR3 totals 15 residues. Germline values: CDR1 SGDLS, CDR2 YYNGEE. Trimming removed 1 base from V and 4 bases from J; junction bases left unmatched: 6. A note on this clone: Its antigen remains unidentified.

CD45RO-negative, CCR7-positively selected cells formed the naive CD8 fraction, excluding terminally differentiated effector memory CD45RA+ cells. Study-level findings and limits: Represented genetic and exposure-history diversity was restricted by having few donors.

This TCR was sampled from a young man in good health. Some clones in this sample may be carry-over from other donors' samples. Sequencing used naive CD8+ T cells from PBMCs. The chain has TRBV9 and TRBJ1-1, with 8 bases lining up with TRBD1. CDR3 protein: CASSVPQGAGTEAFF. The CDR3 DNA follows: TGTGCCAGCAGCGTACCCCAGGGGGCCGGCACTGAAGCTTTCTTT.